This record looks at one TCR beta chain sequence and its context. Its specificity is unknown. The record originates from a study of shared clonotypes between healthy human individuals. Study-wide results and caveats: Shared clonotypes across all four donors exceeded non-shared ones in generation probability. Among four donors, about 5% of naive CD4 clonotypes were found in common. Tissues were not sampled, only blood, and their repertoires likely differ.

Assay used: immunoSEQ multiplex PCR; TCRdb lists only in-frame clones, some missing. The sample records roughly 1 million clones, 75% to 80% being singletons. In the CD4+ fraction, cells were divided into CD45RA+ naive and CD45RA-negative memory subsets. The receptor was isolated from a man younger than 35 in good health. Some clones in this sample may be carry-over from other donors' samples. Input material: memory CD4+ T cells from PBMCs. As to subset: CD45RA-negative fraction.

The CDR3 is CASSLEGNLYGYTF. CDR3 coding DNA: TGCGCCAGCAGCTTGGAAGGGAATCTCTATGGCTACACCTTC. The chain couples TRBV5-1 to TRBJ1-2; D is undetermined. V dropped 0 bases and J dropped 4 bases, with 10 bases sitting between them. Germline CDR1 and CDR2: SGHRS and YFSETQ. There are 14 residues in the CDR3. Looking up the rest from reference TRBV5-1 and TRBJ1-2 gives the full variable domain: KAGVTQTPRYLIKTRGQQVTLSCSPISGHRSVSWYQQTPGQGLQFLFEYFSETQRNKGNFPGRFSGRQFSNSRSEMNVSTLELGDSALYLCASSLEGNLYGYTFGSGTRLTVV.